The clone carrying this T cell receptor (beta chain) occurred many times. The antigen remains undetermined. A primer in the constant region served to generate TCR beta cDNA from roughly 550 ng of total RNA. It was through three nested multiplex PCR rounds of slightly modified ARM-PCR that TCR beta libraries arose. For approximately 9 cycles apiece, the opening two PCR rounds ran with TRBV1-TRBV30 forward primers and a C-beta reverse primer. MiXCR was run by TCRdb on the multiplex PCR reads, yielding one entry per CDR3 protein. The sample consists of 95,000 to 100,000 distinct CDR3 sequences, 65% to 75% of them appearing once. The data are from a study of tumor-infiltrating lymphocytes in primary liver carcinoma. Study-level results: Merely about 7-25% of top clones occurred in all five tumor regions.

Germline assignment: CDR1 MNHEY and CDR2 SVGEGT. Trimming took 2 bases from V and 2 from J, leaving 6 bases between them. CDR3 size: 13 residues. Scientists recovered RNA and DNA together from roughly 20-30 mg of unsorted bulk tissue. The sequenced sample was liver tumor tissue from sampling region 2. Subset given: tumor region T2, inferior pole. This receptor was obtained from a woman aged 55-69 years with primary liver carcinoma and hepatitis B virus infection. The V and J genes are TRBV6-2 or TRBV6-3 and TRBJ1-1; D is unresolved. As DNA, the CDR3 is TGTGCCAGCAGTTACGATGACAACACTGAAGCTTTCTTT. This codes for CASSYDDNTEAFF.